This T cell receptor (beta chain) was sequenced for a study of T cell changes during pregnancy in multiple sclerosis. With 0 bases removed from V and 3 bases from J, the gap between germline ends came to 10 bases. The CDR3 sequence is 14 residues long. Germline V lookup: CDR1 SGHRS, CDR2 YFSETQ. Data came from immunoSEQ multiplex PCR; TCRdb stores just in-frame clones and leaves some out. The repertoire holds around 80,000 clones, with around 90% as singletons. The sequence came from a female donor with multiple sclerosis, enrolled in a pregnancy study. The chain couples TRBV5-1 to TRBJ2-7; the D gene is possibly TRBD2 (5 bases). The sequences come from peripheral blood, collected before pregnancy. The chain's CDR3 is CASSLETGIYEQYF. The DNA of the CDR3 is TGCGCCAGCAGCTTGGAGACGGGAATCTACGAGCAGTACTTC.